Below, 5 T cell receptor beta chains from the same sample are listed, as sequenced in a study of T cells in Graves' hyperthyroidism and ophthalmopathy. Regions amplified from RNA transcripts were the TCR beta CDR3 regions. During a first-round RT-PCR of the TCR CDR3, the HTBI primer set was used. TCRdb re-called the multiplex PCR reads with MiXCR, one entry per CDR3 protein. The table lists roughly 290,000 distinct CDR3 sequences, about an eighth of them singletons. Sequenced: blood. The source of these receptors is a woman aged 40 to 50 with Graves' hyperthyroidism.

This clonotype appeared many times. The chain has TRBV6-1 and TRBJ2-1, with a weak D call TRBD2 (5 bases). The CDR3 has 14 amino acids. V dropped 3 bases and J dropped 7 bases, with 13 bases sitting between them. The germline V gene has CDR1 MNHNS and CDR2 SASEGT. CDR3 DNA sequence: TGTGCCAGCAGTGACATTTGGGGAGCAAATGAGCAGTTCTTC. Translating it yields CASSDIWGANEQFF.

In this sample, this clonotype turned up many times. The rearrangement uses TRBV28 and TRBJ2-7; 11 bases match TRBD2. The CDR3 sequence is 15 residues long. With V trimmed by 2 bases and J by 2 bases, 2 bases remained unmatched. In germline, CDR1 is MDHEN, CDR2 SYDVKM. The DNA for the CDR3 is TGTGCCAGCAGTTTAGGGACTAGCGGAGCCTACGAGCAGTACTTC. Translation gives CASSLGTSGAYEQYF.

In this sample, this clonotype turned up many times. The chain employs TRBV27 and TRBJ1-6, with unresolved D. The germline CDR1 and CDR2 sequences are MNHEY and SMNVEV (reference sequence). This CDR3 region has 15 residues. The V gene lost 5 bases and the J gene lost 0 bases, with 8 bases spanning the gap. CDR3 DNA sequence: TGTGCCAGCAGTGCGGTGAGCTCCTATAATTCACCCCTCCACTTT. Translating it yields CASSAVSSYNSPLHF.

The V and J genes are TRBV20-1 and TRBJ1-1; no definite D call. The V gene lost 2 bases and the J gene lost 2 bases, with 15 bases spanning the gap. CDR3 size: 15 residues. CDR1 and CDR2 (germline): DFQATT, SNEGSKA (reference sequence). The CDR3 loop reads CSARSLWSSNTEAFF. CDR3 nucleotide sequence: TGCAGTGCTAGATCCCTTTGGAGCTCCAACACTGAAGCTTTCTTT.

This clonotype has at least ten counts. This chain links TRBV30 with TRBJ2-6, with D possibly matching TRBD1 (6 bases). This CDR3 has 14 residues. Germline lookup yields CDR1 GTSNPN and CDR2 SVGIG (reference sequence). The V end was cut by 2 bases, the J end by 2 bases, with 7 bases between. DNA of the CDR3: TGTGCCTGGAGTCGACAGGCTGGGGCCAACGTCCTGACTTTC. Protein: CAWSRQAGANVLTF.